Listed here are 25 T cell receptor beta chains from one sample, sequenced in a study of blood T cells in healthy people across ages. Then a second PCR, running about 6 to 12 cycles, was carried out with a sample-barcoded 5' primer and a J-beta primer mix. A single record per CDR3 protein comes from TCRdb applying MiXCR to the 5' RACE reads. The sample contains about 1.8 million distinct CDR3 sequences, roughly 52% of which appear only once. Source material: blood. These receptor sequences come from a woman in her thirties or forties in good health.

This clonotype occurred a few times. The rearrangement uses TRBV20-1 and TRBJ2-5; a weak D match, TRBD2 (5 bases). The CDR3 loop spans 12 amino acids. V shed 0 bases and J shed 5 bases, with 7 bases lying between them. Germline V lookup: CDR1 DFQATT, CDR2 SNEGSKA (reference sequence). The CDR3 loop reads CSAREDWETQYF. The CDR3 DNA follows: TGCAGTGCTAGAGAGGACTGGGAGACCCAGTACTTC.

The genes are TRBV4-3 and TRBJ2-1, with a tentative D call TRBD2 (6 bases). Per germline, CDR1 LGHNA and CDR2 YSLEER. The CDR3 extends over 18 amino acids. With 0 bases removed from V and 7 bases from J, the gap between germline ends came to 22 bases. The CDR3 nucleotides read TGCGCCAGCAGCCAAGATGTGAGTTGGAGGGAGGACTATAATGAGCAGTTCTTC. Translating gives CASSQDVSWREDYNEQFF.

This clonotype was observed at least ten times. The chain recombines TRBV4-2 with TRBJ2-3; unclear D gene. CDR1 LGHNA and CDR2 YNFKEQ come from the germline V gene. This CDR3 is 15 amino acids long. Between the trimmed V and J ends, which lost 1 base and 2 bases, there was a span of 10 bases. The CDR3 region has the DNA TGTGCCAGCAGCCAAGGTCTCGGTCTCACAGATACGCAGTATTTT. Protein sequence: CASSQGLGLTDTQYF.

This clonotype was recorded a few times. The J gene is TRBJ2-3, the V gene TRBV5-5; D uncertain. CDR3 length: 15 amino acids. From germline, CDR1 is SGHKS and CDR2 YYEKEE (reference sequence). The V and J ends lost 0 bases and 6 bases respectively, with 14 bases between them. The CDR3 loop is CASSLEAARLDTQYF. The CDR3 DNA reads TGTGCCAGCAGCTTGGAGGCAGCCCGGTTGGATACGCAGTATTTT.

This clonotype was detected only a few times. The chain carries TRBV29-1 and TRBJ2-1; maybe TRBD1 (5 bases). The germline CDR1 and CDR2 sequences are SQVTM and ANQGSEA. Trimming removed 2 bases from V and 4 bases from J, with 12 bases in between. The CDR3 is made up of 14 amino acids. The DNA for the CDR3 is TGCAGCGTTGAACCCAGGGCCGTATACAATGAGCAGTTCTTC. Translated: CSVEPRAVYNEQFF.

The CDR3 loop reads CASRGTGGLGYTF. Here the CDR3 DNA reads TGTGCCAGCAGGGGGACAGGGGGCCTTGGCTACACCTTC. This chain joins TRBV6-1 and TRBJ1-2; 12 bases align to TRBD1. J lost 7 bases, V lost 6 bases, and 3 bases had no gene match. Germline CDR1 is MNHNS and CDR2 is SASEGT. The CDR3 is 13 residues long.

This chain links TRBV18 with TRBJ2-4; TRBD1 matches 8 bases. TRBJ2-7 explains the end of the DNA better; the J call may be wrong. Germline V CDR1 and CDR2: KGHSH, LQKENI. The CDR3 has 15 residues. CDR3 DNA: TGTGCCAGCTCAAACTACAGGGGGTTCATATACGAGCAGTACTTC. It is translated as CASSNYRGFIYEQYF.

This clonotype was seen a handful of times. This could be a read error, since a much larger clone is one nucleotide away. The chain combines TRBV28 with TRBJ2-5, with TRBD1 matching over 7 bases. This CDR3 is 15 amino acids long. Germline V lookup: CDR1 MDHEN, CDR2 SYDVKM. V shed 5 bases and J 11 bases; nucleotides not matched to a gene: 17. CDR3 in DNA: TGTGCCAGCAGTCTCGGGGACAGCTCCTACAATGAGCAGTACTTC. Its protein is CASSLGDSSYNEQYF.

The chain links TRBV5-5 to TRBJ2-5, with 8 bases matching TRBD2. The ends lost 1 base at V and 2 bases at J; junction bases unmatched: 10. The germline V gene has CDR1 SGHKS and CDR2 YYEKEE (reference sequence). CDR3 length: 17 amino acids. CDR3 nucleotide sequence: TGTGCCAGCAGCTTGACGCGTAGACTAGCGATACAAGAGACCCAGTACTTC. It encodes CASSLTRRLAIQETQYF.

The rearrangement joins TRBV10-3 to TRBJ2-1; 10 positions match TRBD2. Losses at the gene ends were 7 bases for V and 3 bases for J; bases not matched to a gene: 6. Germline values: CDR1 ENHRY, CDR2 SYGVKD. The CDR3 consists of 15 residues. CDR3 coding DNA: TGTGCCATCACTGGTGCTAGCGGGGGCTACAATGAGCAGTTCTTC. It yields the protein CAITGASGGYNEQFF.

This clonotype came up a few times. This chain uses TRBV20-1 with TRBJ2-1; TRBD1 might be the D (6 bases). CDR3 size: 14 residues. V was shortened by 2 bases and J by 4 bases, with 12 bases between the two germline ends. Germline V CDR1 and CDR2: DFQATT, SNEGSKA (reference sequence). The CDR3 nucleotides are TGCAGTGCTAGACAATCGGGACAATACAATGAGCAGTTCTTC. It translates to CSARQSGQYNEQFF.

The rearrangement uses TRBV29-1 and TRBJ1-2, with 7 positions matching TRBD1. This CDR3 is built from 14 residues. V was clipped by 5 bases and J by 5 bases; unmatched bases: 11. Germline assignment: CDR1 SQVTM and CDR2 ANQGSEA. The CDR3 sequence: CSVSRGGGEYGYTF. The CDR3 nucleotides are TGCAGCGTTTCTCGGGGAGGGGGCGAATATGGCTACACCTTC.

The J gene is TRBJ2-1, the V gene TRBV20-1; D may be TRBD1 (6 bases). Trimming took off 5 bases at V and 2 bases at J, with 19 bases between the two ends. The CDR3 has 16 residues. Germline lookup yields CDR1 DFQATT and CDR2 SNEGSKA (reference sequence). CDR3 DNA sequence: TGCAGTGCTCGACATATACAGGGTGGCCCCTACAATGAGCAGTTCTTC. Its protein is CSARHIQGGPYNEQFF.

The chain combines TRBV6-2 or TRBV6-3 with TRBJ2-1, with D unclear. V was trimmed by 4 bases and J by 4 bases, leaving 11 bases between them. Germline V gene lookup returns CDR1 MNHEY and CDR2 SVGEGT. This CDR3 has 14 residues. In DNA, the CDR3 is TGTGCCAGCAGTTGGAGCGCAAATTACAATGAGCAGTTCTTC. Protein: CASSWSANYNEQFF.

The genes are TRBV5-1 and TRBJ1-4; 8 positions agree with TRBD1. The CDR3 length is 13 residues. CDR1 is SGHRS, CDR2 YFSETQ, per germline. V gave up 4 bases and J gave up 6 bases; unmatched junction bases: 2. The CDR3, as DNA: TGCGCCAGCAGCACAGGGGGATATGAAAAACTGTTTTTT. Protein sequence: CASSTGGYEKLFF.

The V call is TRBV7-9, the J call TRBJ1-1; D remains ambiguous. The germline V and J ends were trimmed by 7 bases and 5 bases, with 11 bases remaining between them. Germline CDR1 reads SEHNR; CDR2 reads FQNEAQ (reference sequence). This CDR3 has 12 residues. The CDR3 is CASTPADTEAFF. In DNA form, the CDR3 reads TGTGCCAGCACCCCCGCGGATACTGAAGCTTTCTTT.

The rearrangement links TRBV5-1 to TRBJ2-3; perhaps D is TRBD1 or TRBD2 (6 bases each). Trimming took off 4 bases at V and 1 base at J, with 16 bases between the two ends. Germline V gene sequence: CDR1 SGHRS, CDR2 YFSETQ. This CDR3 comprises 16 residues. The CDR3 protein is CASSPEGGGGTDTQYF. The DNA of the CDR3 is TGCGCCAGCAGCCCCGAGGGGGGAGGCGGCACAGATACGCAGTATTTT.

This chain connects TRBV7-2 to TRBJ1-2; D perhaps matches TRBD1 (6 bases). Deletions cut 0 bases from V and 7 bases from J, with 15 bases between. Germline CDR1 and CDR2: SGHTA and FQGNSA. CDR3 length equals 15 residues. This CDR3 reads CASSLAVAGAGGYTF. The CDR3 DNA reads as TGTGCCAGCAGCTTAGCAGTGGCAGGGGCAGGTGGCTACACCTTC.

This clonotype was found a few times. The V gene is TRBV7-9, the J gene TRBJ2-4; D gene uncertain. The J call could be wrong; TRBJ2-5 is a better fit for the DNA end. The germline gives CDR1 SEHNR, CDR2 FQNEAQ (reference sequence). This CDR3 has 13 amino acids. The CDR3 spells CASSLWRKETQYF. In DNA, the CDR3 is TGTGCCAGCAGCTTATGGCGAAAAGAGACCCAGTACTTC.

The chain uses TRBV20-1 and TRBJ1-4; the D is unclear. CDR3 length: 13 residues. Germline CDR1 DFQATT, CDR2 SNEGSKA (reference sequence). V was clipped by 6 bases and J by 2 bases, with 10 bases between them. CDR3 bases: TGCAGTGCAAGGTTGACGACTAATGAAAAACTGTTTTTT. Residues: CSARLTTNEKLFF.

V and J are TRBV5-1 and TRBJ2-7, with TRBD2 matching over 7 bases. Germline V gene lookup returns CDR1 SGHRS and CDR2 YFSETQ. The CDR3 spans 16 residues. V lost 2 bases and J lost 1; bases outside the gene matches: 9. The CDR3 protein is CASSFFPGTTSYEQYF. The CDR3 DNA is TGCGCCAGCAGCTTTTTCCCCGGGACTACATCCTACGAGCAGTACTTC.

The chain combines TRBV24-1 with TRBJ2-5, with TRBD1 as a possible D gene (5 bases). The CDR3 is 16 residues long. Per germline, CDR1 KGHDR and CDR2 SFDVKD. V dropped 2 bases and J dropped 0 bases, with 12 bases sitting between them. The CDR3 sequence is CATSDYHRGDQETQYF. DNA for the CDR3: TGTGCCACCAGTGATTACCATAGGGGTGACCAAGAGACCCAGTACTTC.

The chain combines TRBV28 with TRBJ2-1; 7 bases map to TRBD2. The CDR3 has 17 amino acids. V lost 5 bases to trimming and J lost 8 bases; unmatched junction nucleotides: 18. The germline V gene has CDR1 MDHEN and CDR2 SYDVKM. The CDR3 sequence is CASSTQRGVEGDYEQFF. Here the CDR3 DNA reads TGTGCCAGCAGTACCCAGCGGGGTGTTGAAGGGGATTATGAGCAGTTCTTC.

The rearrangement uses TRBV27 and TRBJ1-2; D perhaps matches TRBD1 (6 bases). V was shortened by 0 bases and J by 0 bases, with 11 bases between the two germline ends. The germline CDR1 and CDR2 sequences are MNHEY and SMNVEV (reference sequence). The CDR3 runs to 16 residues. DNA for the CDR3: TGTGCCAGCAGTTTATCTGCAGGGGCCCCTAACTATGGCTACACCTTC. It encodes CASSLSAGAPNYGYTF.

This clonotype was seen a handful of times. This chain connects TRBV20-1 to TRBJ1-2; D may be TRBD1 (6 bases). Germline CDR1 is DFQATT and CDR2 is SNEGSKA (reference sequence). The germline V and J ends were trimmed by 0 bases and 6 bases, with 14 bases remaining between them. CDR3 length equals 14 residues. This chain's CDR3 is CSAREGAVYHGYTF. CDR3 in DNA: TGCAGTGCTAGAGAGGGGGCTGTATACCATGGCTACACCTTC.